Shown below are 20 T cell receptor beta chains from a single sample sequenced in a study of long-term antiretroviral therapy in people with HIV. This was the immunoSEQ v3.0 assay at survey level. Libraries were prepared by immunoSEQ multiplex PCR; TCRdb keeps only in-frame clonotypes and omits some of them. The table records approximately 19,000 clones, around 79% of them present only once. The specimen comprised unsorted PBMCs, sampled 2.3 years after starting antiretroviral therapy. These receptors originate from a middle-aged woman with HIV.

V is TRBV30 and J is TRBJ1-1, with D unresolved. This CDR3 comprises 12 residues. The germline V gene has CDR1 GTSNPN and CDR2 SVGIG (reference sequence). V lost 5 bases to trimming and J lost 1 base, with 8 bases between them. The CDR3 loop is CAWANGNTEAFF. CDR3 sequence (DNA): TGTGCCTGGGCTAATGGGAACACTGAAGCTTTCTTT.

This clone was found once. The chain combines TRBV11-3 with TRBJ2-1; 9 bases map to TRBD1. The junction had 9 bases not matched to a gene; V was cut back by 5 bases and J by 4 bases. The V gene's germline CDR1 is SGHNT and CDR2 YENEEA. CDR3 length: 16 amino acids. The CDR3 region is CASSPTGTGTYNEQFF. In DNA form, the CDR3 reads TGTGCCAGCAGCCCCACCGGGACAGGGACGTACAATGAGCAGTTCTTC. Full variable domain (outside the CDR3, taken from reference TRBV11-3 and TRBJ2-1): EAGVVQSPRYKIIEKKQPVAFWCNPISGHNTLYWYLQNLGQGPELLIRYENEEAVDDSQLPKDRFSAERLKGVDSTLKIQPAELGDSAVYLCASSPTGTGTYNEQFFGPGTRLTVL.

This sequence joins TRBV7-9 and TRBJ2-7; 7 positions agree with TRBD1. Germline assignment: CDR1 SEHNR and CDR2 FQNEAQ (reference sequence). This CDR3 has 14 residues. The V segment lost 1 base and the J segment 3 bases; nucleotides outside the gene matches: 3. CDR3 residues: CASSLEDRSYEQYF. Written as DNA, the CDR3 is TGTGCCAGCAGCTTAGAGGACAGGAGCTACGAGCAGTACTTC.

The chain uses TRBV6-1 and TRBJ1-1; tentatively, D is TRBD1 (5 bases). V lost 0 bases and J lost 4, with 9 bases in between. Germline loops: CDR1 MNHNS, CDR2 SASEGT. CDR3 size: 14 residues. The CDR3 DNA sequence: TGTGCCAGCAGTGAAGCGGCGGGGGTCACTGAAGCTTTCTTT. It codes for CASSEAAGVTEAFF.

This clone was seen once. CDR3 sequence reads: CASSGNFGGEAFF. Here the CDR3 DNA reads TGCGCCAGCAGTGGAAATTTTGGGGGTGAAGCTTTCTTT. The chain links TRBV10-1 to TRBJ1-1; a possible D gene is TRBD1 (5 bases). Germline V gives CDR1 WNHNN, CDR2 SYGVQD (reference sequence). The CDR3 covers 13 residues. V lost 4 bases to trimming and J lost 7 bases, with 13 bases between them.

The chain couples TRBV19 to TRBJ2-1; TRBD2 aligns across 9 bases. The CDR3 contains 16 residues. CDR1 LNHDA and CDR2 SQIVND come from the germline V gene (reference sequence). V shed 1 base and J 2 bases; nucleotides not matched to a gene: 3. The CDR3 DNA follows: TGTGCCAGTAGTATAGGGGGCGGGGGGGCCTACAATGAGCAGTTCTTC. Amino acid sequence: CASSIGGGGAYNEQFF.

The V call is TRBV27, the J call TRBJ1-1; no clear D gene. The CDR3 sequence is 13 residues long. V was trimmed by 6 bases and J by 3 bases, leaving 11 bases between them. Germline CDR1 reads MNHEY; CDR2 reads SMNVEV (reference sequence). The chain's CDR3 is CASSLLIHTEAFF. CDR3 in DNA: TGTGCCAGCAGCTTACTAATTCACACTGAAGCTTTCTTT.

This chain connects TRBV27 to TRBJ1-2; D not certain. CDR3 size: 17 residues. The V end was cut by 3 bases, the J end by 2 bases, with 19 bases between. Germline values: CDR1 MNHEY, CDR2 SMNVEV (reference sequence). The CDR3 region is CASSFSSFGVLNYGYTF. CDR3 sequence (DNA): TGTGCCAGCAGTTTCTCGTCGTTTGGGGTACTCAACTATGGCTACACCTTC.

CDR3 sequence: CASSPYLGEYEQFF. The CDR3 DNA follows: TGTGCCAGCAGCCCCTATTTGGGAGAGTATGAGCAGTTCTTC. The gene calls are TRBV7-9 and TRBJ2-1; possibly TRBD2 for D (5 bases). V was clipped by 5 bases and J by 8 bases, with 16 bases between them. The CDR3 covers 14 residues. CDR1 SEHNR and CDR2 FQNEAQ come from the germline V gene (reference sequence).

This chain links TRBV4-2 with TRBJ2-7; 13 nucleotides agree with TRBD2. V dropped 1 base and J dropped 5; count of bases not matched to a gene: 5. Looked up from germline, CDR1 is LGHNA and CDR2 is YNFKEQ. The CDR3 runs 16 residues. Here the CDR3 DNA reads TGTGCCAGCAGCCAAGGGGGTGGGACTAGCGGGAACGAGCAGTACTTC. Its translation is CASSQGGGTSGNEQYF.

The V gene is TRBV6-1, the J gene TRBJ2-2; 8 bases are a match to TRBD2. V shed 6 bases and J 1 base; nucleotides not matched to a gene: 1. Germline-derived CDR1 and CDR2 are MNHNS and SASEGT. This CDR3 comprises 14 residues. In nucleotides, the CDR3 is TGTGCCAGCAGGGGACTAGGGAACACCGGGGAGCTGTTTTTT. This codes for CASRGLGNTGELFF.

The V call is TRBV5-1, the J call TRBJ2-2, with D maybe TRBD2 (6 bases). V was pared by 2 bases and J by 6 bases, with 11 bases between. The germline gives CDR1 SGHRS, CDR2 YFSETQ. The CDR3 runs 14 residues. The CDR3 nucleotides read TGCGCCAGCAGCTTAGGAGGGGTGGCCGGGGAGCTGTTTTTT. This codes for CASSLGGVAGELFF.

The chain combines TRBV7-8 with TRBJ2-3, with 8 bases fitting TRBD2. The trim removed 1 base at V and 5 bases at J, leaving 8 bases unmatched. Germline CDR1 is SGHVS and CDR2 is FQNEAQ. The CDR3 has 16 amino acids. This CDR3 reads CASSLVTAGAKDTQYF. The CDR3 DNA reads TGTGCCAGCAGCTTAGTGACAGCGGGAGCCAAAGATACGCAGTATTTT.

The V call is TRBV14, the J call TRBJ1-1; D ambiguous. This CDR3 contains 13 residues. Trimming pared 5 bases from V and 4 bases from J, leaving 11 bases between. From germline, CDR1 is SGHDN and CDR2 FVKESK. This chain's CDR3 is CASSINWATEAFF. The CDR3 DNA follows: TGTGCCAGCAGCATAAACTGGGCCACTGAAGCTTTCTTT.

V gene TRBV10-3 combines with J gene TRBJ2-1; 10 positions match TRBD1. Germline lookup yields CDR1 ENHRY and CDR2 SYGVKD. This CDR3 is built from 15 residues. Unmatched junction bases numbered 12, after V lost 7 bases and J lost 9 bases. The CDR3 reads CAITQGQGLRVEQFF. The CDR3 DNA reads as TGTGCCATCACCCAGGGACAGGGGTTACGGGTTGAGCAGTTCTTC.

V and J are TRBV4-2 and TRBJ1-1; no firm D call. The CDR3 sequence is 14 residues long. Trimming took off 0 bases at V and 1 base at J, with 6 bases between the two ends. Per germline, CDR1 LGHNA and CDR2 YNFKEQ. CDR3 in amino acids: CASSQEPTNTEAFF. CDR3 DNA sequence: TGTGCCAGCAGCCAAGAACCAACGAACACTGAAGCTTTCTTT.

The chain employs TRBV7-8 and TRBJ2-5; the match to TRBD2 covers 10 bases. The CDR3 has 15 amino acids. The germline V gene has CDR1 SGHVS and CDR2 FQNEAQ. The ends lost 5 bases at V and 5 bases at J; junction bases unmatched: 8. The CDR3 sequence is CASSPASGSRETQYF. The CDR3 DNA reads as TGTGCCAGCAGCCCAGCTAGCGGGAGTCGGGAGACCCAGTACTTC.

The CDR3 DNA reads as TGTGCCACTTCCGGGACAGGTACCAATCAGCCCCAGCATTTT. It specifies CATSGTGTNQPQHF. This chain connects TRBV27 to TRBJ1-5, with 8 bases that match TRBD1. After removal of 10 bases from V and 3 bases from J, the junction contained 8 bases not matched to a gene. The CDR3 sequence is 14 residues long. Germline values: CDR1 MNHEY, CDR2 SMNVEV (reference sequence).

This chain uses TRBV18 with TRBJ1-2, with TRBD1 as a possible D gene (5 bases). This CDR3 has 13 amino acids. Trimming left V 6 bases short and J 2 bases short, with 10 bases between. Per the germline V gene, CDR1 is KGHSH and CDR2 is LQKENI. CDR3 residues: CASSFDRNYGYTF. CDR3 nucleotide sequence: TGTGCCAGCTCTTTCGACAGAAACTATGGCTACACCTTC.

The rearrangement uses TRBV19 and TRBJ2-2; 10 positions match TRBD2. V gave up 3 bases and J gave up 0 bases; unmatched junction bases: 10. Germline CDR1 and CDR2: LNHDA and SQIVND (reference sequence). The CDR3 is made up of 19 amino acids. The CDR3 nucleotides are TGTGCCAGTAGTATGTCTAGCGGGAGATCATCGGCGAACACCGGGGAGCTGTTTTTT. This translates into CASSMSSGRSSANTGELFF.